What follows is one T cell receptor beta chain and its context. The sample belongs to a study of blood T cell repertoires in COVID-19. For the study at large: The United States, Italy and Spain supplied acute and convalescent COVID-19 samples.

TCRdb keeps only in-frame clones here, not all; method: immunoSEQ multiplex PCR. The sample shows roughly 250,000 clones, around 85% of them seen only once. V shed 5 bases and J 2 bases; nucleotides not matched to a gene: 7. This CDR3 has 16 amino acids. Germline values: CDR1 SGHTA, CDR2 FQGTGA. Sequencing used peripheral blood. The genes are TRBV7-3 and TRBJ2-1; 9 nucleotides align to TRBD2. This receptor was taken from a woman aged 40 to 55 with active or convalescent COVID-19. Here the CDR3 reads CASSPGGGATYNEQFF. CDR3 DNA sequence: TGTGCCAGCAGCCCCGGCGGGGGGGCCACCTACAATGAGCAGTTCTTC.